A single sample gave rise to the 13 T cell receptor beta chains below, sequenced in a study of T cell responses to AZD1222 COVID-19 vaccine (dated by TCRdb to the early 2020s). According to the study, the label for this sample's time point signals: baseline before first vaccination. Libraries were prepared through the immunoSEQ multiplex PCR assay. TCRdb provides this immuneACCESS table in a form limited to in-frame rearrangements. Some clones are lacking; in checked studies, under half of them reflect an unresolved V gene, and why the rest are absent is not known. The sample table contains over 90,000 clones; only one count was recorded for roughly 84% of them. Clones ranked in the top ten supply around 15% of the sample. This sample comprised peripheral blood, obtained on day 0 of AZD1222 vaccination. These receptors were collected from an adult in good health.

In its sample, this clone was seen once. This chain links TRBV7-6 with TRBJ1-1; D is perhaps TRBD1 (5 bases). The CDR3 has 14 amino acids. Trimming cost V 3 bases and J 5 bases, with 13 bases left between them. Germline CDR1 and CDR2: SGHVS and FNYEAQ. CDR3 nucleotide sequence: TGTGCCAGCAGCTTGGACGCGGGGGTGACTGAAGCTTTCTTT. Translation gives CASSLDAGVTEAFF.

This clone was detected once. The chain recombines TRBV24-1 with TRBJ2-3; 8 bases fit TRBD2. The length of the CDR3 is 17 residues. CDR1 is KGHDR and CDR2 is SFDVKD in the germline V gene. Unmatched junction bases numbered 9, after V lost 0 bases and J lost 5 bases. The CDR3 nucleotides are TGTGCCACCAGTGATTTGAGGGGTAGCGGGGCGGGAGATACGCAGTATTTT. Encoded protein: CATSDLRGSGAGDTQYF.

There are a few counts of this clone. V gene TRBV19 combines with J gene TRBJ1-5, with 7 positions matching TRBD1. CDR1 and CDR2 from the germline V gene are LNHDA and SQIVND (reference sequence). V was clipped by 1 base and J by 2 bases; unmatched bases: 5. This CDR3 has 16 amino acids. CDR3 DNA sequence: TGTGCCAGTAGTATAGGCCTCCAGGGGGGCAATCAGCCCCAGCATTTT. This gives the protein CASSIGLQGGNQPQHF.

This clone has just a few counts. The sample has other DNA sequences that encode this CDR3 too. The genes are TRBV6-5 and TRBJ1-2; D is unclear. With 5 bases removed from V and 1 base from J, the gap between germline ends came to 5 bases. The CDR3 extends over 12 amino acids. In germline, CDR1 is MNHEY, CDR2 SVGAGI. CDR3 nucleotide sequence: TGTGCCAGCAGTACCGTTAACTATGGCTACACCTTC. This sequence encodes CASSTVNYGYTF.

CDR3 coding DNA: TGTGCCAGCAGCTTAAGGACTAGCGGGACCTTCAATGAGCAGTTCTTC. This sequence encodes CASSLRTSGTFNEQFF. V usage is TRBV7-3 and J usage is TRBJ2-1, with TRBD2 matching 12 bases. Looked up from germline, CDR1 is SGHTA and CDR2 is FQGTGA. CDR3 length: 16 amino acids. After removal of 1 base from V and 6 bases from J, the junction contained 4 bases not matched to a gene. The variable domain in full, with the rest retrieved from reference TRBV7-3 and TRBJ2-1, is GAGVSQTPSNKVTEKGKYVELRCDPISGHTALYWYRQSLGQGPEFLIYFQGTGAADDSGLPNDRFFAVRPEGSVSTLKIQRTERGDSAVYLCASSLRTSGTFNEQFFGPGTRLTVL.

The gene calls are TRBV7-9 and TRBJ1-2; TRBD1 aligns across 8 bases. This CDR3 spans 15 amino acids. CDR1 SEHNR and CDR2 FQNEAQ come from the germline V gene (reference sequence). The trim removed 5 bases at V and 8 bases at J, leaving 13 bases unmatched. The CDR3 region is CASSPADRVDGGYTF. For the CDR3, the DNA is TGTGCCAGCAGCCCGGCGGACAGGGTCGATGGCGGCTACACCTTC.

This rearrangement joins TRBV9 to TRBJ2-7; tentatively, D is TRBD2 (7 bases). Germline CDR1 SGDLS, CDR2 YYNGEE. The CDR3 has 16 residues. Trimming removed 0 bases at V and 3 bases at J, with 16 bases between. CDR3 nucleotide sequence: TGTGCCAGCAGCGTAGGTGGGGGGGCGCTTGTCTACGAGCAGTACTTC. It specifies CASSVGGGALVYEQYF.

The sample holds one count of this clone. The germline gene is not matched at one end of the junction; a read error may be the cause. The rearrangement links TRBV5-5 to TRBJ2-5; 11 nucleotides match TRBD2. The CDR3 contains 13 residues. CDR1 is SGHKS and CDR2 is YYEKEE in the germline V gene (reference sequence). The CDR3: CASSPLAGGGKDF. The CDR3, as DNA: TGTGCCAGCAGCCCCTTAGCGGGAGGGGGGAAGGACTTC. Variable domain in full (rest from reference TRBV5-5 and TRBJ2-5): DAGVTQSPTHLIKTRGQQVTLRCSPISGHKSVSWYQQVLGQGPQFIFQYYEKEERGRGNFPDRFSARQFPNYSSELNVNALLLGDSALYLCASSPLAGGGKDFGPGTRLLVL.

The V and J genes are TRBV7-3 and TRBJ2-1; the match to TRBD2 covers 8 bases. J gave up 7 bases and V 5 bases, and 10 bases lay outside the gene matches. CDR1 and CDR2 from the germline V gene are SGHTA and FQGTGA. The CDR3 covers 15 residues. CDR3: CASSRTGTSGNEQFF. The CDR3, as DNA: TGTGCCAGCAGCCGAACCGGGACTAGTGGGAATGAGCAGTTCTTC.

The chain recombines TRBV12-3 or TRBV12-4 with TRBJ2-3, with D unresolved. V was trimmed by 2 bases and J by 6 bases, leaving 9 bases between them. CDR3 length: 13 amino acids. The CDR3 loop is CASSLPSGDTQYF. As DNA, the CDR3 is TGTGCCAGCAGTTTACCCTCTGGGGATACGCAGTATTTT.

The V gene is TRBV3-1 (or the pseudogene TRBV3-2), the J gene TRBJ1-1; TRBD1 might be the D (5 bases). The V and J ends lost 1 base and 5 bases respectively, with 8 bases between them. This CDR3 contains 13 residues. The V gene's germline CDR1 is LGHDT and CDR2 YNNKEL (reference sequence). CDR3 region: CASSQVGGTEAFF. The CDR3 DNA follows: TGTGCCAGCAGCCAAGTTGGGGGGACTGAAGCTTTCTTT.

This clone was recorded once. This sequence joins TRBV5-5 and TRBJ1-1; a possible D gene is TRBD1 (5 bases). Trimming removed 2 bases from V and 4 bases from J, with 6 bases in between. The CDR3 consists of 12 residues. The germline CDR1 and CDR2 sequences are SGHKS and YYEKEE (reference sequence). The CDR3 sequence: CASSFRGTEAFF. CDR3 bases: TGTGCCAGCAGCTTTAGGGGCACTGAAGCTTTCTTT.

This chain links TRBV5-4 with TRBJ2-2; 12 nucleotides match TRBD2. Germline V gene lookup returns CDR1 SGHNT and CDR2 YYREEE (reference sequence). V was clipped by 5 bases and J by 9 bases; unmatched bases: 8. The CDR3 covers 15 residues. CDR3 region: CASSETSGGPRELFF. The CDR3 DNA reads TGTGCCAGCAGTGAGACTAGCGGGGGTCCCCGGGAGCTGTTTTTT.